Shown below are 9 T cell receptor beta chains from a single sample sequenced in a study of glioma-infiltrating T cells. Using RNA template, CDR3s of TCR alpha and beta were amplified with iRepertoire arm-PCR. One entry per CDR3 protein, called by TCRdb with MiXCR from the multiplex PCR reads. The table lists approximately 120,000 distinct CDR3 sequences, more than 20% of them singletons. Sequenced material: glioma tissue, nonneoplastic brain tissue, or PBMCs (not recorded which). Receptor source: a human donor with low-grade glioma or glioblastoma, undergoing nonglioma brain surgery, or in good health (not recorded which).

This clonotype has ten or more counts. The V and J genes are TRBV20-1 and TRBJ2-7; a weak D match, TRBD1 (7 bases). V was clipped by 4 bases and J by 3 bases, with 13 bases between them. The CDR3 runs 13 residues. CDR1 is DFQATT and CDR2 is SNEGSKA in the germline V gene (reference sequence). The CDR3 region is CSAIRQGGYEQYF. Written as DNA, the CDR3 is TGCAGTGCTATTAGACAGGGAGGCTACGAGCAGTACTTC.

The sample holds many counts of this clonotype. CDR3 nucleotide sequence: TGCAGTGCTACGGGACAGGGAAGGAATAATGAGCAGTTCTTC. Translated: CSATGQGRNNEQFF. This chain links TRBV20-1 with TRBJ2-1; TRBD1 aligns across 9 bases. The CDR3 sequence is 14 residues long. Trimming took 4 bases from V and 7 from J; bases not matched to a gene: 8. In germline, CDR1 is DFQATT, CDR2 SNEGSKA (reference sequence).

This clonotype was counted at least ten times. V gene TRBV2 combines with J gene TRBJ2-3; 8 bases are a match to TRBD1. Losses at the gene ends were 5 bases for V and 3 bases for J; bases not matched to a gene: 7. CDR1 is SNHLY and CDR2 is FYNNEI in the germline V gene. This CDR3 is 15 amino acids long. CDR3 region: CASSLGQGSTDTQYF. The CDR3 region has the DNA TGTGCCAGCAGTCTCGGACAGGGTAGTACAGATACGCAGTATTTT.

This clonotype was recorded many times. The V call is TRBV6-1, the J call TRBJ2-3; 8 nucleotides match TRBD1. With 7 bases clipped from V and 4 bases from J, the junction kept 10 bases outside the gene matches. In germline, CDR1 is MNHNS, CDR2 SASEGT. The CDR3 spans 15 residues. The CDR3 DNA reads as TGTGCCAGCATCACCGGACAGGGATCGGCAGATACGCAGTATTTT. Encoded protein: CASITGQGSADTQYF.

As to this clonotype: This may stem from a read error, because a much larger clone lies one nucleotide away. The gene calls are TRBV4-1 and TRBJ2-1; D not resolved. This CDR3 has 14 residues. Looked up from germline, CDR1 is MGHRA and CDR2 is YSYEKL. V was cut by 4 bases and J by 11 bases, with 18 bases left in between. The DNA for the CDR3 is TGCGCCAGCAGCCCCCAACCCGTGAGGAATAAGCAGTTCTTC. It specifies CASSPQPVRNKQFF.

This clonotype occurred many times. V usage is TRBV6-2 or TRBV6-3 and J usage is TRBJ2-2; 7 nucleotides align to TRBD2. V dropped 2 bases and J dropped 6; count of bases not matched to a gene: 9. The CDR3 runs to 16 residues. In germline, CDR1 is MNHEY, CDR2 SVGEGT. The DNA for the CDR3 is TGTGCCAGCAGTTACCCCCCGGCGGGAGTTTCCGGGGAGCTGTTTTTT. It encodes CASSYPPAGVSGELFF.

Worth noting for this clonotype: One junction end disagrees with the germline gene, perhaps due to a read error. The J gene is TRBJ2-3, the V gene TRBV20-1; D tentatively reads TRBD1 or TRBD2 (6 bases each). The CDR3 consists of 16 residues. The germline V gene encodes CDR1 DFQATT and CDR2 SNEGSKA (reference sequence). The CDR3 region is CSASSTRGASKDTQYF. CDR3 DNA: TGCAGTGCTAGTAGTACTAGGGGGGCAAGCAAAGATACGCAGTATTTT.

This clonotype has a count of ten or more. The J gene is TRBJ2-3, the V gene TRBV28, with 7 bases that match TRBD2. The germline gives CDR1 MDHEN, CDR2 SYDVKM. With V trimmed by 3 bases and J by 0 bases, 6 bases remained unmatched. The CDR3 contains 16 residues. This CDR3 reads CASSLPSGLSTDTQYF. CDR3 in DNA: TGTGCCAGCAGTTTGCCTAGCGGACTTAGCACAGATACGCAGTATTTT.

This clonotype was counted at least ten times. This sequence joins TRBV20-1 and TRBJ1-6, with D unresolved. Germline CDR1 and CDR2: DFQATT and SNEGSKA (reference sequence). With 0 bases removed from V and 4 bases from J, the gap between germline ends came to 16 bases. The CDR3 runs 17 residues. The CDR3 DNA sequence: TGCAGTGCTAGAGATATAGGGTCGAACCAATATAATTCACCCCTCCACTTT. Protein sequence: CSARDIGSNQYNSPLHF.